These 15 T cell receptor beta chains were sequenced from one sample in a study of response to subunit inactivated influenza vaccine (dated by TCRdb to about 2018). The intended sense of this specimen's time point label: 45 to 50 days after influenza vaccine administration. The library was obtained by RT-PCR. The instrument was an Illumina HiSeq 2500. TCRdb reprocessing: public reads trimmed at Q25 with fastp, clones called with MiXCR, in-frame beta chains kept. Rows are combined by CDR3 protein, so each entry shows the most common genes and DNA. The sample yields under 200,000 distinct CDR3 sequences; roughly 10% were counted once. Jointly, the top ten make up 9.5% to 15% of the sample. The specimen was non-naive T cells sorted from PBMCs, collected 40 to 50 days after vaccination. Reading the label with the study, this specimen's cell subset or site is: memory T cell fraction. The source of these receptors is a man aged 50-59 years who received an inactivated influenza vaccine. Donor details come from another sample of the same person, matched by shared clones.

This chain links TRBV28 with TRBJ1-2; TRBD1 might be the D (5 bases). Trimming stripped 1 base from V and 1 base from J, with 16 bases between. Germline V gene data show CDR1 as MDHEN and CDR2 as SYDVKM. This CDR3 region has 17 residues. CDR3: CASSLLGRRIINYGYTF. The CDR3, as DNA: TGTGCCAGCAGTTTATTGGGGCGCAGGATCATTAACTATGGCTACACCTTC.

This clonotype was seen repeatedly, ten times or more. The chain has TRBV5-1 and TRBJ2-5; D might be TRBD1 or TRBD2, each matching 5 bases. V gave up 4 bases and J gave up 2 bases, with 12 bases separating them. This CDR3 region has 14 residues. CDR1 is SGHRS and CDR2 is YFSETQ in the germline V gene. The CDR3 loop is CASSRGGGQETQYF. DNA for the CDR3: TGCGCCAGCAGCAGGGGTGGGGGTCAAGAGACCCAGTACTTC.

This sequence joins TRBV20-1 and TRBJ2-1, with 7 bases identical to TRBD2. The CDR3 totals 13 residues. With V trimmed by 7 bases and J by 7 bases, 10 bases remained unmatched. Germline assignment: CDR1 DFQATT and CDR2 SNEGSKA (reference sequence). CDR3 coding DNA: TGCAGTGGGGGGGAGGGCCTTGGGAATGAGCAGTTCTTC. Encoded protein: CSGGEGLGNEQFF.

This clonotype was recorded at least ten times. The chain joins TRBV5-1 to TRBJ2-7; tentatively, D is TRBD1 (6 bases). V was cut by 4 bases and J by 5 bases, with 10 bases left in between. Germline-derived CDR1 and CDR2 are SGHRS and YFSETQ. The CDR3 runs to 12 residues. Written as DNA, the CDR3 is TGCGCCAGCAGCCCGCCAGGGGACGAGCAGTACTTC. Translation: CASSPPGDEQYF.

The DNA of the CDR3 is TGTGCCAGCAGTAAGGCGGGGGCTCTGGGGGAGACCCAGTACTTC. Amino acid sequence: CASSKAGALGETQYF. The chain recombines TRBV6-1 with TRBJ2-5; D is possibly TRBD2 (7 bases). V lost 5 bases and J 5 bases, leaving 18 bases between the germline ends. Germline lookup yields CDR1 MNHNS and CDR2 SASEGT. CDR3 length equals 15 residues.

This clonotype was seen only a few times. CDR3 nucleotide sequence: TGTGCCACCAGCCAGGGACATATGAACACCGGGGAGCTGTTTTTT. Amino acids: CATSQGHMNTGELFF. The V gene is TRBV24-1, the J gene TRBJ2-2, with D tentatively TRBD1 (6 bases). Germline V lookup: CDR1 KGHDR, CDR2 SFDVKD. The length of the CDR3 is 15 residues. The V end was cut by 7 bases, the J end by 1 base, with 12 bases between.

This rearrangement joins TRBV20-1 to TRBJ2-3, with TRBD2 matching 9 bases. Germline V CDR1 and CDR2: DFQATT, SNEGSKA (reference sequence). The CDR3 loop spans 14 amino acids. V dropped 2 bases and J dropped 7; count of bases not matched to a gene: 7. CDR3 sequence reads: CSARSSGATNTQYF. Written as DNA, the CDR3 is TGCAGTGCTAGATCTAGCGGGGCCACGAATACGCAGTATTTT.

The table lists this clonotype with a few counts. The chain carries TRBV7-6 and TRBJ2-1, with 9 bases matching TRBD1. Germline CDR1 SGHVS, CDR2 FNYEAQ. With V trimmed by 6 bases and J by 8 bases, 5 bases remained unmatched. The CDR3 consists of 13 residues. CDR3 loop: CASSLQGADEQFF. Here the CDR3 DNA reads TGTGCCAGCAGTTTACAGGGGGCAGATGAGCAGTTCTTC.

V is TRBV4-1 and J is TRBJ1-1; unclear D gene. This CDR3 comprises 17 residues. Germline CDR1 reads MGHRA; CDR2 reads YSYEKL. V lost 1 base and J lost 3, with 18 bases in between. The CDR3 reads CASSQGSWLRDHTEAFF. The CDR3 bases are TGCGCCAGCAGCCAAGGTTCATGGCTAAGGGATCACACTGAAGCTTTCTTT.

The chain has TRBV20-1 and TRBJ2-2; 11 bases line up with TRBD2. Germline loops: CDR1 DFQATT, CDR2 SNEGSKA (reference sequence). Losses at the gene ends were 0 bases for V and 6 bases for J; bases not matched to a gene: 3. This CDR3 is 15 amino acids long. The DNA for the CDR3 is TGCAGTGCTAGAGAATTGACTAGCGGGGCCGGGGAGCTGTTTTTT. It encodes CSARELTSGAGELFF.

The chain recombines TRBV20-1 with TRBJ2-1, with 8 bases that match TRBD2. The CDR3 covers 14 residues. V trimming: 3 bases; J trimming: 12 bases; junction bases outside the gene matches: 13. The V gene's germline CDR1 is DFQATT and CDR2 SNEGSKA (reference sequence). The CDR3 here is CSASSGNSGKGQFF. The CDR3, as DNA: TGCAGTGCTAGCTCGGGGAATAGCGGGAAAGGGCAGTTCTTC.

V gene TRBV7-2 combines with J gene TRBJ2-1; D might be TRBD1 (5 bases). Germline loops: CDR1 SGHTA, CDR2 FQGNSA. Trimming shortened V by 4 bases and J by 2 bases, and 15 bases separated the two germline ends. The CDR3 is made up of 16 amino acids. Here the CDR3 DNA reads TGTGCCAGCAGCTCACCGACAGAAGTCGCCTACAATGAGCAGTTCTTC. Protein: CASSSPTEVAYNEQFF.

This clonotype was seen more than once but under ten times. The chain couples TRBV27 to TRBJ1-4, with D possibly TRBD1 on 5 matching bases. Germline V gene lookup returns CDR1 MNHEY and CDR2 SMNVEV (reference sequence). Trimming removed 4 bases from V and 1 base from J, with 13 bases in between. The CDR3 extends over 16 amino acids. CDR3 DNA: TGTGCCAGCAGTTCGCAGAACAGGTTAACTAATGAAAAACTGTTTTTT. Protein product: CASSSQNRLTNEKLFF.

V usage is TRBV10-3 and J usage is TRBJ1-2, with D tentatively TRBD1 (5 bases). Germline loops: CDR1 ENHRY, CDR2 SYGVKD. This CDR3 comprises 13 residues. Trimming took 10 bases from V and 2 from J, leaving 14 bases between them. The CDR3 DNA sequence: TGTGCCACCACCGGGGGGGGAAACTATGGCTACACCTTC. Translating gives CATTGGGNYGYTF.

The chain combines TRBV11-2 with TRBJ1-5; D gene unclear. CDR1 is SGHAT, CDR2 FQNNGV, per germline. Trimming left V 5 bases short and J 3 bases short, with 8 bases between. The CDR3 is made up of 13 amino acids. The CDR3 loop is CASSPGHNQPQHF. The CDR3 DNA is TGTGCCAGCAGCCCGGGTCACAATCAGCCCCAGCATTTT.